The T cell receptor beta chain described here comes from a study of shared clonotypes between healthy human individuals. Study outcomes and limitations: The represented genetic and exposure-history diversity was limited by the small number of donors. Estimated richness values were generally larger in naive subsets than in memory subsets.

Using immunoSEQ multiplex PCR, the repertoire was profiled, and TCRdb retains in-frame clones only, with some absent. The sample has some 320,000 clones; about nine tenths are singletons. In the case of this clone: Its antigen is still unknown.

The CDR3 length is 15 residues. Germline V gene lookup returns CDR1 MGHRA and CDR2 YSYEKL. V shed 4 bases and J shed 2 bases, with 13 bases lying between them. The source material was memory CD8+ T cells sorted from blood. Subset reported: CD45RO+ cells pooled with CCR7-negative TemRA cells. The TCR was taken from a man aged 18 to 30 in good health. The chain joins TRBV4-1 to TRBJ2-3; D tentatively fits TRBD1 or TRBD2 (7 bases each). CDR3 nucleotide sequence: TGCGCCAGCAGCCCCCAGGGGGGGGACACAGATACGCAGTATTTT. Protein: CASSPQGGDTDTQYF.